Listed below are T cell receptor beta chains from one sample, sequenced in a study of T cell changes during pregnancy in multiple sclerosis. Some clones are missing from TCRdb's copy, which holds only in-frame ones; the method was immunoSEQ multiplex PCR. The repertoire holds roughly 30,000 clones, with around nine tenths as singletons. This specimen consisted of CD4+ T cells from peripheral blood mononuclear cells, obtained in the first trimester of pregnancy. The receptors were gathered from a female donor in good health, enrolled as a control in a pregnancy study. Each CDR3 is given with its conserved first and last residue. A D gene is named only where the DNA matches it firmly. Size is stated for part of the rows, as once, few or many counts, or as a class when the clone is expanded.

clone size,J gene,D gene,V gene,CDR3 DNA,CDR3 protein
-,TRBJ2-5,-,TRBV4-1,TGCGCCAGCAGTTACACACTAGTATCAGAGACCCAGTACTTC,CASSYTLVSETQYF
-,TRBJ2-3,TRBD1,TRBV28,TGTGCCAGCAGTGAGGCGGGGACAGGGGGAAGGGATACGCAGTATTTT,CASSEAGTGGRDTQYF
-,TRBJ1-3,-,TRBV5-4,TGTGCCAGCCAGGGGTCTGGAAACACCATATATTTT,CASQGSGNTIYF
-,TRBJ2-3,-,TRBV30,TGTGCCTGGGGGGCGAGGATGGCTACGCAGTATTTT,CAWGARMATQYF
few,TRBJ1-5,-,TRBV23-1,TGCGCCAGCAGTCAATCGAAGGAGAGCAATCAGCCCCAGCATTTT,CASSQSKESNQPQHF
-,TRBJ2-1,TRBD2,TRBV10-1,TGCGCCACCCAGGACTCGGGAGGGGGGACCTACAATGAGCAGTTCTTC,CATQDSGGGTYNEQFF
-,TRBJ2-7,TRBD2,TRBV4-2,TGTGCCAGCAGCCAAGATGTCCCCGGGAGGGCCCACGAGCAGTACTTC,CASSQDVPGRAHEQYF
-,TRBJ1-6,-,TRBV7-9,TGTGCCAGCAGCTTACCAGGGTCTACACCCCTCCACTTT,CASSLPGSTPLHF
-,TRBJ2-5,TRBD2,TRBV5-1,TGCGCCAGCAGCGGCGGGACTAGCGGGAGGCTTGAGTCGGAGACCCAGTACTTC,CASSGGTSGRLESETQYF
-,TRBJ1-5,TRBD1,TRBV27,TGTGCCAGCAGTCCGGCCTGGGACAGGGGGTCCCCGAAAATAGGACCCCAGCATTTT,CASSPAWDRGSPKIGPQHF
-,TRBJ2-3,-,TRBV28,TGTGCCAGCAGTTTAAGTATTATGAGTGGGCTTCGGGACACAGATACGCAGTATTTT,CASSLSIMSGLRDTDTQYF
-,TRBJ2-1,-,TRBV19,TGTGCCAGTAGTATTAGGGGGGGCGGTTCATCGACAGGAAATGAGCAGTTCTTC,CASSIRGGGSSTGNEQFF
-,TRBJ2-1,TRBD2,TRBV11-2,TGTGCCAGCAGCTTAGTCCAGCGGGGGCTCGGCAATGAGCAGTTCTTC,CASSLVQRGLGNEQFF
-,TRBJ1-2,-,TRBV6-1,TGTGCCAGCAGTGAAGTCAGCGTCTATGGCTACACCTTC,CASSEVSVYGYTF
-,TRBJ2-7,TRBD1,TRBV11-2,TGTGCCAGCAGCTTAGCTGGGTGGGACAGCTACGAGCAGTACTTC,CASSLAGWDSYEQYF
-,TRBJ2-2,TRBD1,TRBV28,TGTGCCATCCGGACAGGGGTTTACTCCGGGGAGCTGTTTTTT,CAIRTGVYSGELFF
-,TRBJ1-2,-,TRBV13,TGTGCCAGCAGCTTAGAAGCAGGCAAACGGTATGGCTACACCTTC,CASSLEAGKRYGYTF
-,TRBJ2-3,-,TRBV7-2,TGTGCCAGCAGCTTAGGGGCCGGGACACCCACAGATACGCAGTATTTT,CASSLGAGTPTDTQYF
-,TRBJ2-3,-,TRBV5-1,TGCGCCAGCAGCTTGGATGGTAGCCGCACAGATACGCAGTATTTT,CASSLDGSRTDTQYF
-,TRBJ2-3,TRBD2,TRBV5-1,TGCGCCAGCAGCTTGGGGTCTAGCGGCGACACAGATACGCAGTATTTT,CASSLGSSGDTDTQYF
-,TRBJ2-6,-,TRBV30,TGTGGCCTCTATAATCCCGGGTCTGGGGCCAACGTCCTGACTTTC,CGLYNPGSGANVLTF
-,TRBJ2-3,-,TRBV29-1,TGCAGCGTTGAGGGGCCCAGTTATAGCACAGATACGCAGTATTTT,CSVEGPSYSTDTQYF
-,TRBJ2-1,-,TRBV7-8,TGTGCCAGCAGCTGGCGGGGGCCTTACAATGAGCAGTTCTTC,CASSWRGPYNEQFF
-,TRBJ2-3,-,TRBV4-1,TGCGCCAGCGGGCGGGGGCCCACAGATACGCAGTATTTT,CASGRGPTDTQYF
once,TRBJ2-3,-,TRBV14,TGTGCCAGCAGCCTGGAGCCGTCTAGCACAGATACGCAGTATTTT,CASSLEPSSTDTQYF
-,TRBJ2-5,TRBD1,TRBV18,TGTGCCAGCTCACTTGGGACAGCTAGCGAGACCCAGTACTTC,CASSLGTASETQYF
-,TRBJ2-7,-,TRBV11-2,TGTGCCAGCAGCTTCGACCGGGGAGCCTCGCGGTACTTC,CASSFDRGASRYF
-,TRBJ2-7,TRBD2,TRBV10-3,TGTGCCATCAGTGTTTTGCGGGGGGGCCAATACGAGCAGTACTTC,CAISVLRGGQYEQYF
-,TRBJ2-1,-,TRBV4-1,TGCGCCAGCAGCTACCCGGGACTGTACAATGAGCAGTTCTTC,CASSYPGLYNEQFF
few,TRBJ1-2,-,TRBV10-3,TGTGCCATCAGTGCATACTCTTATGGCTACACCTTC,CAISAYSYGYTF
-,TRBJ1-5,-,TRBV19,TGTGCCAGTAGTATTGCGGGGGGGGATAGTAGCAATCAGCCCCAGCATTTT,CASSIAGGDSSNQPQHF
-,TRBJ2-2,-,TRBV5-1,TGCGCCTGCGCCCGCGAGCTGAACACCGGGGAGCTGTTTTTT,CACARELNTGELFF
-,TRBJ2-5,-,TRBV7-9,TGTGCCAGCGGCTACAGGGAAACGCCAGAGACCCAGTACTTC,CASGYRETPETQYF
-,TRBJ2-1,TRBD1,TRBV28,TGTGCCAGCAGTTCAAGAAGCTTCGGACAGGGGGCCATCTACAATGAGCAGTTCTTC,CASSSRSFGQGAIYNEQFF
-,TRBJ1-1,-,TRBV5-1,TGCGCCAGCAGCTTGGGGCCCGTATCCGCTGAAGCTTTCTTT,CASSLGPVSAEAFF
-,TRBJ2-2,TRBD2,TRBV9,TGTGCCAGCAGCGCTAGCGGGGGGGCCCCCGGGGAGCTGTTTTTT,CASSASGGAPGELFF
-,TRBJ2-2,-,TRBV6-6,TGTGCCGGCAGGGGCTTCTCGGACACCGGGGAGCTGTTTTTT,CAGRGFSDTGELFF
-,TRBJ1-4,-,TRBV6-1,TGTGCCAGCAGGATTGAGGGCCATGAAAAACTGTTTTTT,CASRIEGHEKLFF
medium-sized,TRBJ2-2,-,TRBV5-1,TGCGCCAGCAGCTTGGTTGCAGACACCGGGGAGCTGTTTTTT,CASSLVADTGELFF
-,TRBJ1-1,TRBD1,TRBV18,TGTGCCAGCTCACCAAGGGGACAGTCGAACACTGAAGCTTTCTTT,CASSPRGQSNTEAFF
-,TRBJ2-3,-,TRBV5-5,TGTGCCAGCAGCACCGAGGGGACAATGAGTACGCAGTATTTT,CASSTEGTMSTQYF
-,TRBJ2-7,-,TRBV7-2,TGTGCCAGCAGCCACGGACGGGACTCCTACGAGCAGTACTTC,CASSHGRDSYEQYF
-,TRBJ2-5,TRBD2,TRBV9,TGTGCCAGCAGCGTAGCGGCGGGAGTGGTTCAAGAGACCCAGTACTTC,CASSVAAGVVQETQYF
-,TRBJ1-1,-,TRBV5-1,TGCGCCAGCAGGGCAGGGGTCATCATGAACACTGAAGCTTTCTTT,CASRAGVIMNTEAFF
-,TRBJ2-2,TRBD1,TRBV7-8,TGTGCCAGCAGATTGGACAGGGGGGCCTATAGGGTCCTAAACACCGGGGAGCTGTTTTTT,CASRLDRGAYRVLNTGELFF
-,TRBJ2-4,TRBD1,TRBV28,TGTGCCAGCAGCCTTTCAGGGGGCGCGGGTTCCCAAAACATTCAGTACTTC,CASSLSGGAGSQNIQYF
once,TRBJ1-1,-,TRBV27,TGTGCCAGCAGTTTTGGGGCCGGGTGGGACACTGAAGCTTTCTTT,CASSFGAGWDTEAFF
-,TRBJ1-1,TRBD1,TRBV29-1,TGCAGCGTTGTCGGGACAGGGGGATTGAACACTGAAGCTTTCTTT,CSVVGTGGLNTEAFF
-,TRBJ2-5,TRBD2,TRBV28,TGTGCCAGCAGTCGTACTAGCGGGAGTCGAGAGACCCAGTACTTC,CASSRTSGSRETQYF
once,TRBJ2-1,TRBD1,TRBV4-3,TGCGCCAGCAGCCAAGACGTGGGGGACAGGGCCTTCCTGAGCTCCTACAATGAGCAGTTCTTC,CASSQDVGDRAFLSSYNEQFF
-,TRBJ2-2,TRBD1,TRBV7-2,TGTGCCAGCAGCTTGTGGGACAGTAACACCGGGGAGCTGTTTTTT,CASSLWDSNTGELFF
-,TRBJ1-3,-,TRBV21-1,TGTGCCAGCAGCAAACGGAGCTCTGGAAACACCATATATTTT,CASSKRSSGNTIYF
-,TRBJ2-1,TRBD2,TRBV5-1,TGCGCCAGCAGCTTGGCGGGGGGGCAGGACAATGAGCAGTTCTTC,CASSLAGGQDNEQFF
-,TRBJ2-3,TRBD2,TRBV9,TGTGCCAGCAGCGCCACTAGCGGGAGTTCAGATACGCAGTATTTT,CASSATSGSSDTQYF